This TCR beta chain was obtained from a study of early T cells in non-severe SARS-CoV-2 infection. Overall study context: Alpha and beta chains were unpaired, from unsorted whole-blood bulk RNA.

Germline-derived CDR1 and CDR2 are MDHEN and SYDVKM. V was trimmed by 8 bases and J by 0 bases, leaving 11 bases between them. The CDR3 has 14 residues. Whole-study results and caveats: Private and CD4 specificities were missed by VDJdb matching, which favored anti-spike CD8 responses.

As regards this clonotype: Its cognate antigen is unknown.

MiXCR, applied by TCRdb to the 5' RACE reads, yields one record per CDR3 protein. In the table there are tens of thousands of distinct CDR3 sequences, 9.5% to 15% of which are singletons. The sequence derives from an adult who was a healthcare worker with PCR-confirmed SARS-CoV-2 infection or an uninfected control (not recorded which). The chain joins TRBV28 to TRBJ1-3; D ambiguous. The material sequenced was whole blood. The CDR3, as DNA: TGTGCCAGCCGTAACAGCCACTCTGGAAACACCATATATTTT. Its protein product is CASRNSHSGNTIYF.